This T cell receptor beta chain came from a study of blood T cell dynamics during melanoma immunotherapy. Time point reported: week 3, after first cycle of checkpoint inhibitor. The CDR3 runs to 12 residues. The germline V gene has CDR1 LNHNV and CDR2 YYDKDF (reference sequence). Trimming pared 0 bases from V and 8 bases from J, leaving 4 bases between. The protocol was immunoSEQ multiplex PCR, while the TCRdb copy is restricted to in-frame clones and leaves out a portion. This table has about 7,000 clones, roughly four fifths appearing once. The source was blood, collected from a patient treated with checkpoint blockade. The V and J genes are TRBV15 and TRBJ1-4, with no clear D. The source of this sequence is a human donor with melanoma. The CDR3 region has the DNA TGTGCCACCAGCAGAGACAGGGAAAAACTGTTTTTT. Protein product: CATSRDREKLFF.